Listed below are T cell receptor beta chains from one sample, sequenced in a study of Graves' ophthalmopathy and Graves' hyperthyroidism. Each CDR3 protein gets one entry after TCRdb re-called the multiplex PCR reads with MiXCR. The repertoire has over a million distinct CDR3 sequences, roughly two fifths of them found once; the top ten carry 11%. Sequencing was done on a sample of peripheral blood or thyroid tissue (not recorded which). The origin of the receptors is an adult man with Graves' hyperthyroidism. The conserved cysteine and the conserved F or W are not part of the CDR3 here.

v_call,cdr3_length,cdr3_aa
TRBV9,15,ASSGGQNRGSNEKLF
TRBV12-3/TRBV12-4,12,ASGSTRQGETQY
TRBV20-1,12,SADSGRNSYEQY
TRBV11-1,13,ASRRSGGGPYEQY
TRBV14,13,ASSHQLGPQETQY
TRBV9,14,ASSVGGDRGNYGYT
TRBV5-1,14,ASSLASGRGFTEAF
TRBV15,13,ATSLEGQGASEAF
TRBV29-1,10,SLRGRRDEQY
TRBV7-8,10,ASSLSREKLF
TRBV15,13,ATSRSQGLADTQY
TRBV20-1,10,SATAGPNEQY
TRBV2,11,ASARLANEKLF
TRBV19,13,ASTPTGRQIYEQY
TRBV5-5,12,ASSSGGHGQPQH
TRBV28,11,ASSKVRAGELF
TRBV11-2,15,ASSLPSSGRATGELF
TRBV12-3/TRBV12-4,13,ASSLAQGTGSPLH
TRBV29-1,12,SVEGPGSSYEQY
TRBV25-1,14,ASSLPGAAPGHGYT
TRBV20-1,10,SARNPGEKLF
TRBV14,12,ASSQEISEGRAF
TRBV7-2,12,ASTVPQGGTKAF
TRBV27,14,ASSRLGQGGNTEAF
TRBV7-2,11,ASSPTGFTEAF
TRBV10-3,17,ATNKSTGIGTPNTGELF
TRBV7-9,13,ASSPPGLGSREQY
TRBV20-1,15,SARERTGGDSNQPQH
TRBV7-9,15,ASSLDGWSSYNSPLH
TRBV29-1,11,SVGEQATGELF
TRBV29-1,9,SVQAQETQY
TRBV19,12,ASSSYGRAETQY
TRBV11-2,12,ASSLLERQETQY
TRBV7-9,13,ATRGGEGTNEKLF
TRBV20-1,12,SARASGTGAAYT
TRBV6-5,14,ASSYSYGTIDRTQY
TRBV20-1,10,SAVGVNSPLH
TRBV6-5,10,ASRYGPNEQY
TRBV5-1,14,ASSLGPTGSEETQY
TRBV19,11,ASSMVFPGELF
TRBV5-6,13,ASSLAGTGVETQY
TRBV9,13,ASSVVGDKVDGYT